This section outlines one T cell receptor beta chain sequence together with its context. This CDR3 region has 11 residues. V dropped 4 bases and J dropped 4 bases, with 2 bases sitting between them. Per the germline V gene, CDR1 is LNHNV and CDR2 is YYDKDF (reference sequence). The data belong to a study of blood T cell repertoires in COVID-19. For the study at large: The United States, Italy and Spain were the sources of the acute and convalescent COVID-19 samples. The analysed material was cDNA or gDNA that came from T cells, B-cell-depleted T cells, or PBMCs.

As handled by the study authors: Estimates of nucleated cell counts were drawn from the amplification of reference gene primers. Repertoires were generated with immunoSEQ multiplex PCR, while TCRdb's copy carries only in-frame clones and drops some. The DNA was the basis for D and trimming; V, J and clone size are from that table. The table shows tens of thousands of clones, with 85% occurring only once. Sequencing was performed on peripheral blood. The chain is built from TRBV15 and TRBJ1-3; D not certain. The sequence was collected from a woman aged 55-70 years with acute or convalescent COVID-19. The CDR3 DNA reads as TGTGCCACCAGCACGGGAAACACCATATATTTT. Protein sequence: CATSTGNTIYF.